Below, 17 T cell receptor beta chains from the same sample are listed, as sequenced in a study of T cell changes during pregnancy in multiple sclerosis. Measured with immunoSEQ multiplex PCR; TCRdb has only the in-frame clones, and not every one. The data show around 55,000 clones, roughly 93% seen once. The source material was CD8+ T cells from peripheral blood mononuclear cells, sampled in the second trimester of pregnancy. These receptor sequences come from a female donor with multiple sclerosis, enrolled in a pregnancy study.

This chain connects TRBV2 to TRBJ1-5, with 9 nucleotides matching TRBD1. Germline assignment: CDR1 SNHLY and CDR2 FYNNEI. V shed 7 bases, J shed 4 bases, and the junction held 2 bases outside the gene matches. The CDR3 extends over 13 amino acids. CDR3 residues: CASMGQGNQPQHF. The DNA for the CDR3 is TGTGCCAGCATGGGACAGGGAAATCAGCCCCAGCATTTT.

This clone came up once. This rearrangement joins TRBV27 to TRBJ1-1, with D possibly TRBD1 on 6 matching bases. Germline CDR1 MNHEY, CDR2 SMNVEV (reference sequence). Between the trimmed V and J ends, which lost 3 bases and 0 bases, there was a span of 8 bases. This CDR3 region has 14 residues. Here the CDR3 DNA reads TGTGCCAGCAGTTTCGGGACACTGAACACTGAAGCTTTCTTT. Translating it yields CASSFGTLNTEAFF.

This CDR3 reads CASSADLTSGRWEQYF. The CDR3, as DNA: TGTGCCAGCAGCGCCGACTTGACTAGCGGGAGGTGGGAGCAGTACTTC. This chain uses TRBV2 with TRBJ2-7; 13 bases fit TRBD2. V trimming: 6 bases; J trimming: 7 bases; junction bases outside the gene matches: 12. The CDR3 spans 16 residues. The germline CDR1 and CDR2 sequences are SNHLY and FYNNEI.

This rearrangement joins TRBV4-2 to TRBJ1-3; 8 bases are shared with TRBD1. The V gene end was trimmed by 0 bases and the J gene end by 2 bases; junction bases not matched to a gene: 3. Germline V gene sequence: CDR1 LGHNA, CDR2 YNFKEQ. This CDR3 spans 16 amino acids. DNA of the CDR3: TGTGCCAGCAGCCAAGACAGGACAGGGACTGGAAACACCATATATTTT. Its protein is CASSQDRTGTGNTIYF.

This clone was counted between two and nine times. The V and J genes are TRBV29-1 and TRBJ1-1, with no clear D. Looked up from germline, CDR1 is SQVTM and CDR2 is ANQGSEA. The CDR3 totals 12 residues. The V and J ends lost 6 bases and 4 bases respectively, with 12 bases between them. The CDR3 nucleotides are TGCAGCGTCGGAGAAGAGTGCACTGAAGCTTTCTTT. As protein: CSVGEECTEAFF.

This clone was seen once. The gene calls are TRBV9 and TRBJ2-7, with TRBD1 matching 10 bases. This CDR3 is built from 15 residues. Trimming took 4 bases from V and 3 from J; bases not matched to a gene: 7. CDR1 and CDR2 (germline): SGDLS, YYNGEE. The DNA of the CDR3 is TGTGCCAGCAGCCAAGGGACAGGGGTTCTCTACGAGCAGTACTTC. It specifies CASSQGTGVLYEQYF.

The count of this clone is one. V usage is TRBV4-1 and J usage is TRBJ2-3, with 9 nucleotides matching TRBD1. After removal of 4 bases from V and 4 bases from J, the junction contained 6 bases not matched to a gene. CDR3 length: 15 amino acids. The germline CDR1 and CDR2 sequences are MGHRA and YSYEKL. The CDR3 sequence is CASSLNTGGPDTQYF. The CDR3 nucleotides read TGCGCCAGCAGCCTTAACACAGGGGGCCCAGATACGCAGTATTTT.

The rearrangement uses TRBV5-5 and TRBJ2-1; 13 bases map to TRBD2. Germline loops: CDR1 SGHKS, CDR2 YYEKEE (reference sequence). J was trimmed by 4 bases and V by 4 bases; bases with no gene match: 5. The CDR3 is 16 amino acids. The CDR3: CASSLGTSGAYNEQFF. In DNA form, the CDR3 reads TGTGCCAGCAGCCTAGGGACTAGCGGGGCTTACAATGAGCAGTTCTTC.

The chain links TRBV4-1 to TRBJ2-3, with D uncertain. Germline lookup yields CDR1 MGHRA and CDR2 YSYEKL. The CDR3 is made up of 13 amino acids. V was trimmed by 5 bases and J by 4 bases, leaving 10 bases between them. CDR3 coding DNA: TGCGCCAGCAGCGAGTCAGGATCAGATACGCAGTATTTT. Translated, it gives CASSESGSDTQYF.

This sequence joins TRBV5-1 and TRBJ2-3; D ambiguous. The germline V gene encodes CDR1 SGHRS and CDR2 YFSETQ. There are 13 residues in the CDR3. The V gene lost 7 bases and the J gene lost 0 bases, with 9 bases spanning the gap. The CDR3 protein is CASALESTDTQYF. The CDR3 DNA sequence: TGCGCCAGCGCTTTAGAAAGCACAGATACGCAGTATTTT.

This chain joins TRBV10-3 and TRBJ1-2, with unresolved D. The CDR3 consists of 15 residues. The germline CDR1 and CDR2 sequences are ENHRY and SYGVKD. The V end was cut by 6 bases, the J end by 6 bases, with 20 bases between. CDR3 protein: CAISDDLVMENGYTF. The CDR3 DNA follows: TGTGCCATCAGCGATGACCTCGTGATGGAGAATGGCTACACCTTC.

The CDR3 DNA is TGTGCCAGTAGTTGGACAGGGATGGGCTCCTACAATGAGCAGTTCTTC. Translation: CASSWTGMGSYNEQFF. The chain employs TRBV19 and TRBJ2-1; 8 bases agree with TRBD1. Trimming at V came to 5 bases and at J to 0 bases, leaving 6 bases not matched to a gene. The CDR3 consists of 16 residues. The V gene's germline CDR1 is LNHDA and CDR2 SQIVND (reference sequence).

DNA of the CDR3: TGTGCCAGTAGTATAGGGCTACTTGAAACGACGGGAGAGACCCAGTACTTC. Translation gives CASSIGLLETTGETQYF. The chain links TRBV19 to TRBJ2-5, with no clear D. The ends were cut back, 1 base at V and 4 bases at J, with 19 bases in the middle. In germline, CDR1 is LNHDA, CDR2 SQIVND (reference sequence). The CDR3 is 17 residues long.

The V call is TRBV4-1, the J call TRBJ2-1; 8 positions agree with TRBD1. The CDR3 sequence is 17 residues long. Germline V gene data show CDR1 as MGHRA and CDR2 as YSYEKL. V shed 1 base, J shed 2 bases, and the junction held 7 bases outside the gene matches. The CDR3 DNA reads TGCGCCAGCAGCCAAGGACCTACAGGGGGAACCTACAATGAGCAGTTCTTC. Translated, it gives CASSQGPTGGTYNEQFF.

This clone was recorded once. The genes are TRBV6-5 and TRBJ2-1; 13 bases line up with TRBD2. Germline CDR1 reads MNHEY; CDR2 reads SVGAGI. The CDR3 runs 15 residues. V shed 8 bases, J shed 7 bases, and the junction held 8 bases outside the gene matches. The CDR3 spells CASALAGGGGNEQFF. CDR3 coding DNA: TGTGCCAGCGCACTAGCGGGAGGGGGTGGAAATGAGCAGTTCTTC.

The genes are TRBV5-1 and TRBJ2-5, with 8 bases that match TRBD2. The germline V gene has CDR1 SGHRS and CDR2 YFSETQ. J was trimmed by 0 bases and V by 0 bases; bases with no gene match: 10. This CDR3 is built from 18 residues. This CDR3 is CASSLALEAAGDQETQYF. CDR3 coding DNA: TGCGCCAGCAGCTTGGCCCTAGAGGCAGCGGGGGACCAAGAGACCCAGTACTTC. The full variable domain, rest sourced from reference TRBV5-1 and TRBJ2-5, is KAGVTQTPRYLIKTRGQQVTLSCSPISGHRSVSWYQQTPGQGLQFLFEYFSETQRNKGNFPGRFSGRQFSNSRSEMNVSTLELGDSALYLCASSLALEAAGDQETQYFGPGTRLLVL.

DNA of the CDR3: TGCAGCGTTGTTTCGGGAAACACCGGGGAGCTGTTTTTT. This sequence encodes CSVVSGNTGELFF. V gene TRBV29-1 combines with J gene TRBJ2-2; possibly TRBD2 for D (5 bases). The CDR3 contains 13 residues. Trimming shortened V by 4 bases and J by 2 bases, and 8 bases separated the two germline ends. In germline, CDR1 is SQVTM, CDR2 ANQGSEA.